One T cell receptor (beta chain) is described in this entry. Its antigen is currently unknown. The authors incorporated unique molecular identifiers into the TCR beta cDNA libraries. The authors obtained 500,000 or so cDNA molecules from approximately 1 to 10 million T cells. TCRdb itself ran the PCR reads through MiXCR, one entry per CDR3 protein. This sample carries roughly 570,000 distinct CDR3 sequences, about a third of them seen once, and the ten largest clones take about 5.6%. This entry comes from a study of post-analysis software for immune sequencing data. The CDR3 consists of 14 residues. V shed 6 bases, J shed 2 bases, and the junction held 8 bases outside the gene matches. Germline loops: CDR1 DFQATT, CDR2 SNEGSKA (reference sequence). Regarding the study as a whole: Compared with controls, patients had more of 4 to 6 TRBV segments, including TRBV5-6, TRBV5-1 and TRBV20-1. Relative to controls, patients with multiple sclerosis showed significantly lower normalized Chao1 diversity.

The chain links TRBV20-1 to TRBJ2-3; TRBD1 matches at 7 bases. The sequenced material came from blood. The sequence came from a girl younger than 18 with multiple sclerosis. In DNA form, the CDR3 reads TGCAGTGCCAATATTGGGACAGCCACAGATACGCAGTATTTT. Encoded protein: CSANIGTATDTQYF.